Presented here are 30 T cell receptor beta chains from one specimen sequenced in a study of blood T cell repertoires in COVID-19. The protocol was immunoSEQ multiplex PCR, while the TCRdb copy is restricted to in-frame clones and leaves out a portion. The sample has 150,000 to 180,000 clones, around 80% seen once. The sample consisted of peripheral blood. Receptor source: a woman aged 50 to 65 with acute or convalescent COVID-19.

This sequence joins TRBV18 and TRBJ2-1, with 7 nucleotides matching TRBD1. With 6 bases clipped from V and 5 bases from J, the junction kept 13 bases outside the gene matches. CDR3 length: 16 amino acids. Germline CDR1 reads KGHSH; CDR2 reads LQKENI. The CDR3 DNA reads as TGTGCCAGCTCTCCTCTTATCGGGACAGTGGACAATGAGCAGTTCTTC. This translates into CASSPLIGTVDNEQFF.

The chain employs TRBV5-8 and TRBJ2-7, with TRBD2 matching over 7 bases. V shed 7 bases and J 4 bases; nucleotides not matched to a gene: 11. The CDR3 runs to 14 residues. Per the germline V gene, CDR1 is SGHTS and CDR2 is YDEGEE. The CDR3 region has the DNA TGTGCCAGCGCCCTGGGGGACTACCTATACGAGCAGTACTTC. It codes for CASALGDYLYEQYF.

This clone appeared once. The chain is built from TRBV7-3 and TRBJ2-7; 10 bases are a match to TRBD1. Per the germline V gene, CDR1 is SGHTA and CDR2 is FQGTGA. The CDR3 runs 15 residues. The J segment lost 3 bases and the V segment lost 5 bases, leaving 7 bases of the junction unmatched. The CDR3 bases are TGTGCCAGCAGCCCCCGGGGACAGGGGCTCTACGAGCAGTACTTC. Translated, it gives CASSPRGQGLYEQYF.

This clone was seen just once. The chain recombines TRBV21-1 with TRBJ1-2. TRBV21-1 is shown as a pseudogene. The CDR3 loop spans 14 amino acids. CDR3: CASSKDSGRNGYTF. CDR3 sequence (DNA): TGTGCCAGCAGCAAAGATTCAGGGAGGAATGGCTACACCTTC.

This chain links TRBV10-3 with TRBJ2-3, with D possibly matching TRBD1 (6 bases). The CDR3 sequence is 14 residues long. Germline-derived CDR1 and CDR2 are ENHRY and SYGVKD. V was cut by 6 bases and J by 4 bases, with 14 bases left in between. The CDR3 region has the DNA TGTGCCATCAGCCCGGAAGGGGGAGCAGATACGCAGTATTTT. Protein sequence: CAISPEGGADTQYF.

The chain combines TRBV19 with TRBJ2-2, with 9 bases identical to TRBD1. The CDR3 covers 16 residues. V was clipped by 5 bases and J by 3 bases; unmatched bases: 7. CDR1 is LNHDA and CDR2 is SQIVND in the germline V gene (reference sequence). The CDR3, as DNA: TGTGCCAGTAGTCGCGCGGGACAGGGCTACACCGGGGAGCTGTTTTTT. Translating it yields CASSRAGQGYTGELFF.

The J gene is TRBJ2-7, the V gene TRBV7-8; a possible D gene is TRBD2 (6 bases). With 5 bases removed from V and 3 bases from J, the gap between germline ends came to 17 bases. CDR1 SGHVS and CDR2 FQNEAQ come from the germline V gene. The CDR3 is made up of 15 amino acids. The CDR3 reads CASSDKKEGVYEQYF. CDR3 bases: TGTGCCAGCAGCGATAAAAAGGAGGGCGTCTACGAGCAGTACTTC.

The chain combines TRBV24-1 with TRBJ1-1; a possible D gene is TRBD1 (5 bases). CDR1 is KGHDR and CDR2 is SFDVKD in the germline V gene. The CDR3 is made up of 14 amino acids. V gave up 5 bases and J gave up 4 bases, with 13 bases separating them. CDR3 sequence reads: CATSVRRGLTEAFF. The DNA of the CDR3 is TGTGCCACCAGTGTGAGGAGGGGCCTCACTGAAGCTTTCTTT.

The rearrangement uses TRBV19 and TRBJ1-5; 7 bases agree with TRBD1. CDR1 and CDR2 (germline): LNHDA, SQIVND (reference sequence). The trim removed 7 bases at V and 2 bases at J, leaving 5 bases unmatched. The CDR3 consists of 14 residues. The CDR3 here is CASISGQGNQPQHF. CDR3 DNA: TGTGCCAGTATTAGTGGACAGGGCAATCAGCCCCAGCATTTT. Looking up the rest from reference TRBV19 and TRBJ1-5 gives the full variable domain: DGGITQSPKYLFRKEGQNVTLSCEQNLNHDAMYWYRQDPGQGLRLIYYSQIVNDFQKGDIAEGYSVSREKKESFPLTVTSAQKNPTAFYLCASISGQGNQPQHFGDGTRLSIL.

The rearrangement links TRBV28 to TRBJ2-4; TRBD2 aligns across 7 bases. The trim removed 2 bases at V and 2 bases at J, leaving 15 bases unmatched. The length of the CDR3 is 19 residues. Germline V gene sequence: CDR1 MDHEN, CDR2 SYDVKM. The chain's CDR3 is CASSLRSDSGPPSKNIQYF. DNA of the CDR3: TGTGCCAGCAGTTTAAGGAGTGATAGCGGGCCTCCTTCCAAAAACATTCAGTACTTC.

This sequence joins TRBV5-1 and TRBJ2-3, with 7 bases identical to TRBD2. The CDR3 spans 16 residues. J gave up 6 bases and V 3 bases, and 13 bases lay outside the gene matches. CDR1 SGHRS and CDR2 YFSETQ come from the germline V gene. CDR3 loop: CASSSDPSGQADTQYF. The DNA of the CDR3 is TGCGCCAGCAGCTCTGACCCTAGCGGACAAGCGGATACGCAGTATTTT.

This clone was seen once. This CDR3 is CASSGGDEGFF. CDR3 bases: TGCGCCAGCAGCGGAGGGGATGAAGGGTTCTTC. The chain is built from TRBV5-1 and TRBJ2-1; D possibly corresponds to TRBD2 (6 bases). This CDR3 has 11 residues. V lost 4 bases and J 15 bases, leaving 14 bases between the germline ends. Germline values: CDR1 SGHRS, CDR2 YFSETQ.

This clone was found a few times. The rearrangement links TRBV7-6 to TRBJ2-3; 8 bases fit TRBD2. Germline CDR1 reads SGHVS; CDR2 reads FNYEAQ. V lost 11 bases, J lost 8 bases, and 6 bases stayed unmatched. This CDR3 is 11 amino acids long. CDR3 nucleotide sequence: TGTGCCCTCGGGGGGGAGGGTACGCAGTATTTT. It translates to CALGGEGTQYF.

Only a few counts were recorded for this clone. The CDR3 spells CASSGTPWETQYF. Here the CDR3 DNA reads TGTGCCAGCAGCGGGACTCCGTGGGAGACCCAGTACTTC. J is TRBJ2-5 and V is TRBV9, with D perhaps matching TRBD2 (5 bases). Germline-derived CDR1 and CDR2 are SGDLS and YYNGEE. The CDR3 is made up of 13 amino acids. The ends were cut back, 3 bases at V and 5 bases at J, with 11 bases in the middle.

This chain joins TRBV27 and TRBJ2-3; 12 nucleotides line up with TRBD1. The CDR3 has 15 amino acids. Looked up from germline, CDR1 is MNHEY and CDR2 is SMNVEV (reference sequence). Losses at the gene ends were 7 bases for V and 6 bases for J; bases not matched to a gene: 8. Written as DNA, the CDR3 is TGTGCCAGCACCCCGGGACAGGGGGCATGGGATACGCAGTATTTT. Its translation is CASTPGQGAWDTQYF.

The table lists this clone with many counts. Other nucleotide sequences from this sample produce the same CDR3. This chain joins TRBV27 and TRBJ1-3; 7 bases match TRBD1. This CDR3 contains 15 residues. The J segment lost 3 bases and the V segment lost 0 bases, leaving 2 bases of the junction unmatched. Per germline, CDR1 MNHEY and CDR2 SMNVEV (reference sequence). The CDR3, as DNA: TGTGCCAGCAGTTTATCGAACAGGGGTGGAAACACCATATATTTT. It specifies CASSLSNRGGNTIYF.

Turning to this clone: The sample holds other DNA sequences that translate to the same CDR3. In DNA, the CDR3 is TGTGCCAGCAGCCAAGGATGGGGGCACGGCACCGGGGAGCTGTTTTTT. Translation: CASSQGWGHGTGELFF. The genes are TRBV3-1 (or the pseudogene TRBV3-2) and TRBJ2-2; tentative D call: TRBD1 (6 bases). Trimming took off 1 base at V and 4 bases at J, with 13 bases between the two ends. Germline V gives CDR1 LGHDT, CDR2 YNNKEL (reference sequence). The CDR3 loop spans 16 amino acids.

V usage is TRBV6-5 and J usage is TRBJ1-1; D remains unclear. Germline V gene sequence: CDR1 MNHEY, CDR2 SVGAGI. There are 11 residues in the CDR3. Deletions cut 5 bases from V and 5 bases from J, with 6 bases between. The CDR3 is CASSQTTEAFF. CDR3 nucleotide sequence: TGTGCCAGCAGTCAGACAACTGAAGCTTTCTTT.

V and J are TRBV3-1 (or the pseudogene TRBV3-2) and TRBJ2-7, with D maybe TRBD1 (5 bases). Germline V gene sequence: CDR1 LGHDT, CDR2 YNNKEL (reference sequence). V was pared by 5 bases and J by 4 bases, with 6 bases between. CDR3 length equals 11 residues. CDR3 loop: CASSDRYEQYF. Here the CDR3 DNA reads TGTGCCAGCAGCGACAGATACGAGCAGTACTTC.

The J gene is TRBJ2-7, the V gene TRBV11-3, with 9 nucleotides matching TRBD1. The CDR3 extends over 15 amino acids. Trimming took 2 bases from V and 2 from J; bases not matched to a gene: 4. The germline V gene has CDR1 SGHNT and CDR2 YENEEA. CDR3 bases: TGTGCCAGCAGCTTAAGGGGACAGGGACCCTACGAGCAGTACTTC. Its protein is CASSLRGQGPYEQYF.

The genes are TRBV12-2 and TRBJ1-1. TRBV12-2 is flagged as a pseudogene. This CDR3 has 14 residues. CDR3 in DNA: TGTGCAAGTCGCCTCGGCCCAGTTAGCAGTGAAGCTTTCTTT. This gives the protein CASRLGPVSSEAFF.

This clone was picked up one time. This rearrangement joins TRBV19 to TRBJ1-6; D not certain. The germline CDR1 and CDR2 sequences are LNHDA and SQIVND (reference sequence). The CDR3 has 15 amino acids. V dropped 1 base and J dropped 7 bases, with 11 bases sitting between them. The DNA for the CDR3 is TGTGCCAGTAGTATAGGGTCCACGGGAAATTCACCCCTCCACTTT. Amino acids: CASSIGSTGNSPLHF.

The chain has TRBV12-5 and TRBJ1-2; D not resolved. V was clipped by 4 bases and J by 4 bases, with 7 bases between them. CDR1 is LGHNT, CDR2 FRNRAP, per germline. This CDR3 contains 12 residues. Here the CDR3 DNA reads TGTGCTAGTGGTTCCACTATCTATGGCTACACCTTC. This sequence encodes CASGSTIYGYTF.

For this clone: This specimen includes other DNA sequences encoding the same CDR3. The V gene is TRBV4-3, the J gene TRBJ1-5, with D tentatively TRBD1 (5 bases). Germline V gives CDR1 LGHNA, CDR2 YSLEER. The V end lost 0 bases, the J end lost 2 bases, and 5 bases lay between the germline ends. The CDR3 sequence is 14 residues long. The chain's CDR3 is CASSQDRGNQPQHF. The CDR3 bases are TGCGCCAGCAGCCAAGACAGGGGCAATCAGCCCCAGCATTTT.

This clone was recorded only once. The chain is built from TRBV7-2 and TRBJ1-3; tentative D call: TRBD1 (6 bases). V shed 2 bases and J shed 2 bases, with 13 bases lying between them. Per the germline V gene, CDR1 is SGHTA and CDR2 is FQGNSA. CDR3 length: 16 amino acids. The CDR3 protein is CASSLLGGAAGNTIYF. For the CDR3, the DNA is TGTGCCAGCAGCTTATTAGGGGGGGCTGCTGGAAACACCATATATTTT.

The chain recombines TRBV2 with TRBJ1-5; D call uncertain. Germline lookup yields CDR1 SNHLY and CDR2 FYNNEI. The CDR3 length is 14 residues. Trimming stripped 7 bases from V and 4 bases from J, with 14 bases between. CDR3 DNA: TGTGCCAGCACTCCGGGGAACCCAAATCAGCCCCAGCATTTT. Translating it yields CASTPGNPNQPQHF. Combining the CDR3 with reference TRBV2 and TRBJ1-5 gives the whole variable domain EPEVTQTPSHQVTQMGQEVILRCVPISNHLYFYWYRQILGQKVEFLVSFYNNEISEKSEIFDDQFSVERPDGSNFTLKIRSTKLEDSAMYFCASTPGNPNQPQHFGDGTRLSIL.

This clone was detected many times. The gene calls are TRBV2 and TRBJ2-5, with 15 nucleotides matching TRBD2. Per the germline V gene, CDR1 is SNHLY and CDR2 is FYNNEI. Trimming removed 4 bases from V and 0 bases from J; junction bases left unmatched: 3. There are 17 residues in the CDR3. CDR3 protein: CASSVGLAGGNQETQYF. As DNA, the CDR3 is TGTGCCAGCAGTGTGGGACTAGCGGGGGGAAACCAAGAGACCCAGTACTTC.

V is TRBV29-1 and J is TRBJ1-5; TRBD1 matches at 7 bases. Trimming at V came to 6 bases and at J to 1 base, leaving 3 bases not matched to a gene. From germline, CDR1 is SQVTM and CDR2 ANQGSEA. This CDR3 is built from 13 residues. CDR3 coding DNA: TGCAGCGTGCGACAGGGCAGCAATCAGCCCCAGCATTTT. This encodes CSVRQGSNQPQHF.

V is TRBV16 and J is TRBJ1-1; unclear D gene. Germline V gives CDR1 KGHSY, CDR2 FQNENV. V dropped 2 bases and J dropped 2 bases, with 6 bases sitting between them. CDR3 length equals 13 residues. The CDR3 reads CASSQMRNTEAFF. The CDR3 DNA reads TGTGCCAGCAGCCAAATGAGAAACACTGAAGCTTTCTTT.

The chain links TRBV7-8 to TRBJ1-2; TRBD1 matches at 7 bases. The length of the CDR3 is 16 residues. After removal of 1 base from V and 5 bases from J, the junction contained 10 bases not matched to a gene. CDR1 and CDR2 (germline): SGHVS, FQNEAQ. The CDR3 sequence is CASSLEGGTLGYGYTF. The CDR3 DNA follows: TGTGCCAGCAGCTTAGAAGGGGGCACCCTGGGGTATGGCTACACCTTC.